Following are 6 T cell receptor beta chains from one sample sequenced in a study of blood T cells in healthy people across ages. Through a sample-barcoded 5' primer and a J-beta primer mix, a second PCR was run for roughly 6 to 12 cycles. TCRdb re-called the 5' RACE reads through MiXCR, storing one row per CDR3 protein. The table lists 1.5 million to 2 million distinct CDR3 sequences, roughly 30% of them singletons, with approximately 10% in the top ten. Source material: blood. These receptors were collected from a woman in her thirties in good health.

This clonotype was seen only a few times. This chain links TRBV6-1 with TRBJ2-1; the match to TRBD2 covers 7 bases. Germline-derived CDR1 and CDR2 are MNHNS and SASEGT. The length of the CDR3 is 16 residues. The V and J ends lost 5 bases and 7 bases, in that order; junction bases with no gene match: 14. The CDR3 nucleotides are TGTGCCAGCAGTTCGGGTCGGTGGGCGGGAGATAATGAGCAGTTCTTC. It codes for CASSSGRWAGDNEQFF.

This clonotype was observed a few times. The V and J genes are TRBV18 and TRBJ2-1; possibly TRBD1 or TRBD2 for D (5 bases each). This CDR3 is 16 amino acids long. The V end was cut by 5 bases, the J end by 8 bases, with 22 bases between. Germline V gene lookup returns CDR1 KGHSH and CDR2 LQKENI. CDR3 sequence (DNA): TGTGCCAGCTCATTCCCGGGACGCCAGGCACACGATGAGCAGTTCTTC. The encoded protein is CASSFPGRQAHDEQFF.

In its sample, this clonotype was seen a few times. The chain links TRBV6-6 to TRBJ2-7; D may be TRBD1 (6 bases). Trimming stripped 2 bases from V and 3 bases from J, with 11 bases between. The CDR3 runs to 14 residues. Germline assignment: CDR1 MNHNY and CDR2 SVGAGI (reference sequence). The CDR3 region is CASSYAGDNYEQYF. As DNA, the CDR3 is TGTGCCAGCAGTTACGCAGGGGACAACTACGAGCAGTACTTC.

This chain uses TRBV11-2 with TRBJ1-4; 7 nucleotides agree with TRBD1. Unmatched junction bases numbered 12, after V lost 8 bases and J lost 6 bases. The CDR3 runs 15 residues. Germline CDR1 SGHAT, CDR2 FQNNGV. CDR3 nucleotide sequence: TGTGCCAGCTCGTTATCCGGGACAGATGATGAAAAACTGTTTTTT. Its protein product is CASSLSGTDDEKLFF. Full variable domain (outside the CDR3, taken from reference TRBV11-2 and TRBJ1-4): EAGVAQSPRYKIIEKRQSVAFWCNPISGHATLYWYQQILGQGPKLLIQFQNNGVVDDSQLPKDRFSAERLKGVDSTLKIQPAKLEDSAVYLCASSLSGTDDEKLFFGSGTQLSVL.

This clonotype was counted between two and nine times. J is TRBJ2-5 and V is TRBV21-1; no DNA check was done on the table's D call, TRBD1. The end of the DNA is better explained by TRBJ2-7, so the J call may be wrong. TRBV21-1 is an annotated pseudogene. The CDR3 loop spans 13 amino acids. CDR3 DNA sequence: TGTGCCAGCAGCTCTTTCCCCCTCTCCGAGCAGTACTTC. As protein: CASSSFPLSEQYF.

In regard to this clonotype: A junction boundary mismatches the germline segment, possibly from a read error. The genes are TRBV7-3 and TRBJ2-1, with D perhaps TRBD2 (6 bases). Germline lookup yields CDR1 SGHTA and CDR2 FQGTGA. The CDR3 runs to 13 residues. CDR3 bases: TGTGCCAGCAGCTATAGCGGTTACAATGAGCAGGTCTTC. It codes for CASSYSGYNEQVF.